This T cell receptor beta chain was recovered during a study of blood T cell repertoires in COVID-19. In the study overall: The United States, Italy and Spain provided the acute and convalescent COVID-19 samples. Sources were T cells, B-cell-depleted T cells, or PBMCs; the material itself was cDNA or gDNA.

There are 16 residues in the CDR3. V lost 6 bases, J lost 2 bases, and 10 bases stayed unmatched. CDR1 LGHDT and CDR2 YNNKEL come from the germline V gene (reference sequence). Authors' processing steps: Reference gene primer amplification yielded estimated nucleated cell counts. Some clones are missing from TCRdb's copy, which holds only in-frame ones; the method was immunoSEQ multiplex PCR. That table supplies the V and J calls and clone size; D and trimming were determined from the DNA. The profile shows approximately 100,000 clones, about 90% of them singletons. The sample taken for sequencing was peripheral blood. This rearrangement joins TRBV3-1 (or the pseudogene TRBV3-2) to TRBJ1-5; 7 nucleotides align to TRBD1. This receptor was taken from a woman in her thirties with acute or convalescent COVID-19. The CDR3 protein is CASSQRGLGGNQPQHF. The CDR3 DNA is TGTGCCAGCAGTCAAAGGGGGCTCGGAGGCAATCAGCCCCAGCATTTT.